The rows below give T cell receptor beta chains drawn from one sample of a study of cytomegalovirus exposure and HLA in healthy donors. The table came from immunoSEQ multiplex PCR; TCRdb's copy has only in-frame clones and leaves some out. The repertoire includes 120,000 or so clones, roughly 90% of them detected once, and about 1.5% sits in the top ten. Sequencing was carried out using PBMCs. The origin of the receptors is a young woman in good health and CMV-seropositive. CDR3s include the opening cysteine and the closing phenylalanine or tryptophan. The order of the fields is V gene, J gene, CDR3 protein.

TRBV7-3,TRBJ2-7,CASSLAGGGSYEQYF
TRBV11-2,TRBJ2-7,CASSLYLKSSYEQYF
TRBV10-3,TRBJ1-2,CATDRDGFGYTF
TRBV27,TRBJ1-2,CASSPDRSVYGYTF
TRBV18,TRBJ1-2,CASSPSRDRVGNYGYTF
TRBV25-1,TRBJ1-3,CASSELGGSGNTIYF
TRBV15,TRBJ1-3,CATSVLQGSGNTIYF
TRBV6-1,TRBJ1-2,CASSEARTGDGYTF
TRBV15,TRBJ1-3,CATSRDNREGNTIYF
TRBV4-2,TRBJ2-1,CASSQDQGGGGPYNEQFF
TRBV5-1,TRBJ2-7,CASSPGGTDLGEQYF
TRBV5-1,TRBJ2-7,CASSLGGQGAPYEQYF
TRBV25-1,TRBJ1-4,CASSESTGSNEKLFF
TRBV2,TRBJ2-3,CASSGQGLSDTQYF
TRBV11-2,TRBJ1-2,CASSVGTGEVGYTF
TRBV6-1,TRBJ1-2,CASSGGVPGDGYTF
TRBV10-3,TRBJ2-3,CAITRGRPTDTQYF
TRBV28,TRBJ1-2,CASSYSGGDYGYTF
TRBV6-1,TRBJ2-1,CASRGGSSYNEQFF
TRBV27,TRBJ2-3,CASSLAGGTDTQYF
TRBV18,TRBJ1-2,CASSPGDRAGGYTF
TRBV7-9,TRBJ2-7,CASSPQGGEQYF
TRBV28,TRBJ2-5,CASQGARGETQYF
TRBV5-6,TRBJ1-1,CASSLWGDTEAFF
TRBV4-3,TRBJ2-7,CASSQDRSPSGRIEQYF
TRBV29-1,TRBJ2-3,CSVTWRGTDTQYF
TRBV7-8,TRBJ1-1,CASSPIGARGDTEAFF
TRBV7-6,TRBJ2-7,CASTPGQTYEQYF
TRBV28,TRBJ1-2,CASSFPGPGQGPSNYGYTF
TRBV7-9,TRBJ1-5,CASSLGSFQPQHF
TRBV15,TRBJ1-1,CATSGGRNTEAFF
TRBV7-2,TRBJ2-3,CASSYSGTTDTQYF